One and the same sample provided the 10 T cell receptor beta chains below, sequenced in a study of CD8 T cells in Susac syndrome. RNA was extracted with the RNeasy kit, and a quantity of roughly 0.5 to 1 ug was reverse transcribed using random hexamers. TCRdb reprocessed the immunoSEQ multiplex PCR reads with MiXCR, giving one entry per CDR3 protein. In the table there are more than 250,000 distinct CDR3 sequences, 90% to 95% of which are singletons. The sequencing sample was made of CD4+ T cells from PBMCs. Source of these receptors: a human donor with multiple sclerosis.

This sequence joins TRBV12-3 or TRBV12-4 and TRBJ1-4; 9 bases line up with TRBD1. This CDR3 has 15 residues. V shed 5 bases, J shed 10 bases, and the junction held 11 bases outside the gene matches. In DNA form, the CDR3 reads TGTGCCAGCAGTCCAACGGGACAGGGCGTAGGAAAACTGTTTTTT. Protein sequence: CASSPTGQGVGKLFF.

The chain's CDR3 is CASSSFRGAVSSYNEQFF. In DNA form, the CDR3 reads TGTGCCAGCAGCTCCTTCAGGGGCGCGGTGAGCTCCTACAATGAGCAGTTCTTC. The V gene is TRBV11-2, the J gene TRBJ2-1; weak D call: TRBD1 (6 bases). The CDR3 extends over 18 amino acids. Trimming stripped 4 bases from V and 0 bases from J, with 19 bases between. Germline CDR1 SGHAT, CDR2 FQNNGV.

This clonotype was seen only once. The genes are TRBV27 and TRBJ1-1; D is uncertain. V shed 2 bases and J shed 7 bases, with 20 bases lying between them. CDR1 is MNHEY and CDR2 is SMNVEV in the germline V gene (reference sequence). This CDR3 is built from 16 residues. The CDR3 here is CASSLSRPAEDREAFF. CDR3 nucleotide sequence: TGTGCCAGCAGTTTAAGTAGGCCGGCGGAGGACCGTGAAGCTTTCTTT.

For the CDR3, the DNA is TGTGCCACCAGTGATCCGCGGAGCCGGCAGCCCCAGCATTTT. It translates to CATSDPRSRQPQHF. J is TRBJ1-5 and V is TRBV24-1; D call uncertain. V lost 3 bases and J lost 7, with 12 bases in between. Per the germline V gene, CDR1 is KGHDR and CDR2 is SFDVKD. The CDR3 runs 14 residues.

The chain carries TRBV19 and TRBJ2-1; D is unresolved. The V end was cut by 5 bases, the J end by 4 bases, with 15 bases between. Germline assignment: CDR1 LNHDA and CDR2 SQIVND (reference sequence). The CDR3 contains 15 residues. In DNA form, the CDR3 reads TGTGCCAGTAGTCAGATCAGCACTACGTACAATGAGCAGTTCTTC. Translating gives CASSQISTTYNEQFF.

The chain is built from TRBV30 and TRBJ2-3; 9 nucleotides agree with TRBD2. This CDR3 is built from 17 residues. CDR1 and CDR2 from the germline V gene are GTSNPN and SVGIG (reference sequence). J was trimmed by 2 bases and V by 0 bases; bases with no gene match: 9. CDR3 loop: CAWSVRGLASATDTQYF. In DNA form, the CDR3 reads TGTGCCTGGAGTGTACGCGGACTAGCGTCAGCCACAGATACGCAGTATTTT. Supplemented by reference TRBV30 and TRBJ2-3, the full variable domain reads SQTIHQWPATLVQPVGSPLSLECTVEGTSNPNLYWYRQAAGRGLQLLFYSVGIGQISSEVPQNLSASRPQDRQFILSSKKLLLSDSGFYLCAWSVRGLASATDTQYFGPGTRLTVL.

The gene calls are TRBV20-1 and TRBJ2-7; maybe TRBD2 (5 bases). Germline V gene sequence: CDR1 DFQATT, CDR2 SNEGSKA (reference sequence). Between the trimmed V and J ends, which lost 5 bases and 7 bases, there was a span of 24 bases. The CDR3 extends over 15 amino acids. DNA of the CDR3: TGCAGTGCTGGCTTCGCGGGCACTGGAGTACGGGAGCAGTACTTC. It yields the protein CSAGFAGTGVREQYF.

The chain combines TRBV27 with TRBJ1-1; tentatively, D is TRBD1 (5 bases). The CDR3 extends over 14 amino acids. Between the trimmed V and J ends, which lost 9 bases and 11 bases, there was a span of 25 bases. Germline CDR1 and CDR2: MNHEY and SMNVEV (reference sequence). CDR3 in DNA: TGTGCCAGTAAGGGGTCTGGGAAGGGTCGGGTCGCTTTCTTT. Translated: CASKGSGKGRVAFF.

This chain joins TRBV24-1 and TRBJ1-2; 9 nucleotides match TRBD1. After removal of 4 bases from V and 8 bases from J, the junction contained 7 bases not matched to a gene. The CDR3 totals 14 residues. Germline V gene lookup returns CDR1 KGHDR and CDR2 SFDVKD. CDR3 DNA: TGTGCCACCAGTGACTCAACAGGGGGCTGGGGCTACACCTTC. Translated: CATSDSTGGWGYTF.

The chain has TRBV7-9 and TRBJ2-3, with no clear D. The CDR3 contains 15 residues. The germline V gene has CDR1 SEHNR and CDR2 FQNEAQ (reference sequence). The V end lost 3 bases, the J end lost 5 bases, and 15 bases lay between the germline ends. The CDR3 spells CASSFLGRSEDTQYF. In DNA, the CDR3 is TGTGCCAGCAGCTTTCTTGGGCGGTCGGAAGATACGCAGTATTTT. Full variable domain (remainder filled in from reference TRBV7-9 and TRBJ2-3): DTGVSQNPRHKITKRGQNVTFRCDPISEHNRLYWYRQTLGQGPEFLTYFQNEAQLEKSRLLSDRFSAERPKGSFSTLEIQRTEQGDSAMYLCASSFLGRSEDTQYFGPGTRLTVL.